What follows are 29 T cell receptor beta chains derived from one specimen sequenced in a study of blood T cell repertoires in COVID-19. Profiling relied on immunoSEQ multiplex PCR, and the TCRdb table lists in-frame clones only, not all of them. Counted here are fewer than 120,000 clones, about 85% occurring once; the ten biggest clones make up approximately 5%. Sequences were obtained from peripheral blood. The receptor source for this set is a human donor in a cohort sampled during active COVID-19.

The CDR3 loop reads CASSESTSGRYEQYF. CDR3 in DNA: TGCGCCAGCAGTGAGAGTACTAGCGGGAGATACGAGCAGTACTTC. The chain uses TRBV10-1 and TRBJ2-7; TRBD2 matches 11 bases. Trimming took 2 bases from V and 4 from J; bases not matched to a gene: 4. This CDR3 spans 15 amino acids. Germline CDR1 reads WNHNN; CDR2 reads SYGVQD (reference sequence).

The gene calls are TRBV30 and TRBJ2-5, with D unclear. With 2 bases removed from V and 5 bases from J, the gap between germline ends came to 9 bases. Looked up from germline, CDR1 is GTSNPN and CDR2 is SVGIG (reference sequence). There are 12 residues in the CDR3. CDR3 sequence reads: CAWSHSGETQYF. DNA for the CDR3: TGTGCCTGGAGTCACAGTGGGGAGACCCAGTACTTC.

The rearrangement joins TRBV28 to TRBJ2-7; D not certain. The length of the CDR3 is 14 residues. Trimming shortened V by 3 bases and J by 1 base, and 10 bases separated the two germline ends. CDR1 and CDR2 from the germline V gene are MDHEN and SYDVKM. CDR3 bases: TGTGCCAGCAGTTTCCTCTCCGGGTCCTACGAGCAGTACTTC. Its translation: CASSFLSGSYEQYF. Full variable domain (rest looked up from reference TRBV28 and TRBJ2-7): DVKVTQSSRYLVKRTGEKVFLECVQDMDHENMFWYRQDPGLGLRLIYFSYDVKMKEKGDIPEGYSVSREKKERFSLILESASTNQTSMYLCASSFLSGSYEQYFGPGTRLTVT.

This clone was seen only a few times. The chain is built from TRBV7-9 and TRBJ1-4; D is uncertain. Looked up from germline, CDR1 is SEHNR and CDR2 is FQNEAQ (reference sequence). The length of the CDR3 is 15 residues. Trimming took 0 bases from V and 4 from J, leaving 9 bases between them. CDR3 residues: CASSLALLNNEKLFF. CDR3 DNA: TGTGCCAGCAGCTTAGCTCTTTTAAATAATGAAAAACTGTTTTTT.

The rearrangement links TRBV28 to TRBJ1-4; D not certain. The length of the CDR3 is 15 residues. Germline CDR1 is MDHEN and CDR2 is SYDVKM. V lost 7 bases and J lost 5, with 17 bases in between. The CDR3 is CASKALGEANEKLFF. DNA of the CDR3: TGTGCCAGCAAGGCCCTTGGGGAGGCAAATGAAAAACTGTTTTTT. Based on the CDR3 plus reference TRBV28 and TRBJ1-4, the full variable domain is DVKVTQSSRYLVKRTGEKVFLECVQDMDHENMFWYRQDPGLGLRLIYFSYDVKMKEKGDIPEGYSVSREKKERFSLILESASTNQTSMYLCASKALGEANEKLFFGSGTQLSVL.

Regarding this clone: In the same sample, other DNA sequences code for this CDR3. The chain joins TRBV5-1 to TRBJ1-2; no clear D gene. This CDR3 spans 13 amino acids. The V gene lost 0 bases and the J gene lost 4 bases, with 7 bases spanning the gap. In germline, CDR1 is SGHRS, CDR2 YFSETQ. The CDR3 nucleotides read TGCGCCAGCAGCTTGGGGCAGGTCTATGGCTACACCTTC. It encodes CASSLGQVYGYTF.

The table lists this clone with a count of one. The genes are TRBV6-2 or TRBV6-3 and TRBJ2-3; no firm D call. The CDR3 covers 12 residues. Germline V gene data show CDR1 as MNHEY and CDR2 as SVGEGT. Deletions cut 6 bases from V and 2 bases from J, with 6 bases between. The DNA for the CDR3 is TGTGCCAGCAGCTCCAACACAGATACGCAGTATTTT. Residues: CASSSNTDTQYF.

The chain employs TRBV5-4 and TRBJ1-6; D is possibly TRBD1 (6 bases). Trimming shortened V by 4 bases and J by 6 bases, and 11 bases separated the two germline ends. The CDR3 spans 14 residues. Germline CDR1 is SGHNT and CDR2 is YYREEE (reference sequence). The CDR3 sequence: CASSPQGGNSPLHF. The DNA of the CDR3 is TGTGCCAGCAGCCCACAGGGTGGTAATTCACCCCTCCACTTT.

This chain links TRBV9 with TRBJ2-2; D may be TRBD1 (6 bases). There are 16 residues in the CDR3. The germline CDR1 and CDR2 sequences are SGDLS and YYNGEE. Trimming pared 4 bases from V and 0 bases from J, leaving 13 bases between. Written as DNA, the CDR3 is TGTGCCAGCAGCCAGGACAGCTTTACGAACACCGGGGAGCTGTTTTTT. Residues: CASSQDSFTNTGELFF.

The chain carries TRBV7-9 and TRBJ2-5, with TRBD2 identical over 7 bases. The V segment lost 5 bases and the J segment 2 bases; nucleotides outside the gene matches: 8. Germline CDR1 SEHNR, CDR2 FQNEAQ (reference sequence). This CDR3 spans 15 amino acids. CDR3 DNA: TGTGCCAGCAGCGGCGGGACTAAACGACAAGAGACCCAGTACTTC. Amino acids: CASSGGTKRQETQYF.

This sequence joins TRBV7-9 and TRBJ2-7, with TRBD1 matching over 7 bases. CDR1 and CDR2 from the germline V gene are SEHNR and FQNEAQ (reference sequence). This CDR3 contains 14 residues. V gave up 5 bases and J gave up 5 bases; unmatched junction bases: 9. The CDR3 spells CASSPQTGSNEQYF. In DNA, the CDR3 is TGTGCCAGCAGCCCTCAGACAGGGAGCAACGAGCAGTACTTC.

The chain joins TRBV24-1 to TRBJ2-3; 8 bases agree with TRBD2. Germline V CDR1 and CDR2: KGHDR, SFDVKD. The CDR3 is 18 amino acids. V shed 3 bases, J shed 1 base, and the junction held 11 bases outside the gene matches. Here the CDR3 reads CATSDPRGSGVGTDTQYF. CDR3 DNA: TGTGCCACCAGTGATCCCCGGGGTAGCGGGGTGGGCACAGATACGCAGTATTTT.

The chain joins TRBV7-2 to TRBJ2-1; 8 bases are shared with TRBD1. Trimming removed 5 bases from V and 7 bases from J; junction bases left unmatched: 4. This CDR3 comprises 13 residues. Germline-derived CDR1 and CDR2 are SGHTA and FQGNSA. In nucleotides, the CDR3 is TGTGCCAGCAGCGTGGACAGGGTGAATGAGCAGTTCTTC. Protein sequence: CASSVDRVNEQFF.

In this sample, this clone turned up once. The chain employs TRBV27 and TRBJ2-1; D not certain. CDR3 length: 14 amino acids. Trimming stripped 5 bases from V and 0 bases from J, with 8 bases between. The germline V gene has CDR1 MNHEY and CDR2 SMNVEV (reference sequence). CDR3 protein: CASSITSSYNEQFF. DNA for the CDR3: TGTGCCAGCAGTATTACGAGCTCCTACAATGAGCAGTTCTTC.

CDR3 sequence reads: CASSLVYISPQILHEQYF. CDR3 DNA: TGTGCCAGCAGCTTAGTCTACATTTCCCCACAGATACTTCACGAGCAGTACTTC. The V and J genes are TRBV11-2 and TRBJ2-7; D is ambiguous. This CDR3 contains 18 residues. Trimming stripped 1 base from V and 5 bases from J, with 24 bases between. Germline CDR1 and CDR2: SGHAT and FQNNGV.

The CDR3 region has the DNA TGTGCCAGCAGTCTGGCGGGGGGAAACACTGAAGCTTTCTTT. The encoded protein is CASSLAGGNTEAFF. The V and J genes are TRBV6-5 and TRBJ1-1, with D tentatively TRBD1 (5 bases). CDR3 size: 14 residues. From germline, CDR1 is MNHEY and CDR2 SVGAGI. Trimming took off 5 bases at V and 2 bases at J, with 12 bases between the two ends.

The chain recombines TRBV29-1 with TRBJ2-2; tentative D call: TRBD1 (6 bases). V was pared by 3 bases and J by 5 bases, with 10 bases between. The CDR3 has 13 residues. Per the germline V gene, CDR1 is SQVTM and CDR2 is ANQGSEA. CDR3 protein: CSVDWQGTGELFF. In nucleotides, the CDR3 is TGCAGCGTTGACTGGCAGGGGACCGGGGAGCTGTTTTTT.

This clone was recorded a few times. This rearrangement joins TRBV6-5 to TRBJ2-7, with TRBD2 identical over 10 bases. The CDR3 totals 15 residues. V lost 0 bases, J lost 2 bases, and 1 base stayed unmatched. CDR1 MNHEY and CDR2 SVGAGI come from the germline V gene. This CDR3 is CASSYSGLATYEQYF. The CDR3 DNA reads TGTGCCAGCAGTTACTCGGGACTAGCGACCTACGAGCAGTACTTC.

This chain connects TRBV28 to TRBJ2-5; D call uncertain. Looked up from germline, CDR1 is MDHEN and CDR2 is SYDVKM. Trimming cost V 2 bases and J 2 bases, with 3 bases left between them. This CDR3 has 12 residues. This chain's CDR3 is CASSLPQETQYF. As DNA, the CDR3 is TGTGCCAGCAGTTTACCACAAGAGACCCAGTACTTC.

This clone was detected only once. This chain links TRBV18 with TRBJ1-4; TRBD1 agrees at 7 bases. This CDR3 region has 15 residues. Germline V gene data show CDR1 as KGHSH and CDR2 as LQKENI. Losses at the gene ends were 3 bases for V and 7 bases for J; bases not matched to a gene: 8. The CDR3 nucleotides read TGTGCCAGCTCACCGAGGGACAGCAAGGGTGAAAAACTGTTTTTT. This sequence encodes CASSPRDSKGEKLFF. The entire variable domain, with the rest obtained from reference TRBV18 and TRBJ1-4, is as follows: NAGVMQNPRHLVRRRGQEARLRCSPMKGHSHVYWYRQLPEEGLKFMVYLQKENIIDESGMPKERFSAEFPKEGPSILRIQQVVRGDSAAYFCASSPRDSKGEKLFFGSGTQLSVL.

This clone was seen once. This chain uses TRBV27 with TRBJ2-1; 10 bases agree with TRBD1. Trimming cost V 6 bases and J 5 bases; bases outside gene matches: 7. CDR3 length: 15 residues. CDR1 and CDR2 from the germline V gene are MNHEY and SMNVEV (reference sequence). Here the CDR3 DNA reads TGTGCCAGCAGAGCCGGGACAGGGGCCAACAATGAGCAGTTCTTC. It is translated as CASRAGTGANNEQFF.

The CDR3 bases are TGTGCCAGTAGTATAATGGTAGAAGAGACCCAGTACTTC. Encoded protein: CASSIMVEETQYF. The J gene is TRBJ2-5, the V gene TRBV19; no firm D call. The germline V and J ends were trimmed by 2 bases and 3 bases, with 7 bases remaining between them. CDR3 length: 13 residues. Germline CDR1 LNHDA, CDR2 SQIVND (reference sequence).

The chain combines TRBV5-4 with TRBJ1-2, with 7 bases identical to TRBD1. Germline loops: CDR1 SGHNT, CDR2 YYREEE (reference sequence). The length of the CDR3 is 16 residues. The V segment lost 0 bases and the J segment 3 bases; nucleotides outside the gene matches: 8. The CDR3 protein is CASSLDPTGNDYGYTF. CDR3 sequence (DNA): TGTGCCAGCAGCTTGGACCCGACAGGGAACGACTATGGCTACACCTTC.

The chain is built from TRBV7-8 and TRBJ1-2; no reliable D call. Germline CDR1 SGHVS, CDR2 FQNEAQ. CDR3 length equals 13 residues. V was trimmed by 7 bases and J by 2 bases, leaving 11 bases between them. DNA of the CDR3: TGTGCCAGCACCCTAACGATAAACTATGGCTACACCTTC. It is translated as CASTLTINYGYTF.

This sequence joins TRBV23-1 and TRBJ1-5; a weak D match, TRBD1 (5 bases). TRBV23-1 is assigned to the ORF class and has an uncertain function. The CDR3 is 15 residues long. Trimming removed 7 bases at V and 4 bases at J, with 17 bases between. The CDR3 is CASTHPPQGNQPQHF. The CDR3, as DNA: TGCGCCAGCACACACCCCCCCCAGGGAAATCAGCCCCAGCATTTT.

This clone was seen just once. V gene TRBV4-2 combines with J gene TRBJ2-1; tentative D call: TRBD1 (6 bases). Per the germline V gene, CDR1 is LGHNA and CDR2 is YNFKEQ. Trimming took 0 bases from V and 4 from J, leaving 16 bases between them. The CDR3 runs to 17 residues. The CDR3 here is CASSQETGYGAYNEQFF. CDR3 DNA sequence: TGTGCCAGCAGCCAAGAGACAGGCTACGGGGCTTACAATGAGCAGTTCTTC.

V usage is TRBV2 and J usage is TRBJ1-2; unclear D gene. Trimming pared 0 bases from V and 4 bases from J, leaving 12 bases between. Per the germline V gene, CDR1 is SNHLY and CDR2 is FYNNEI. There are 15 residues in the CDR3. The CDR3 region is CASSEALAGLYGYTF. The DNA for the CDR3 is TGTGCCAGCAGTGAAGCGCTTGCAGGCCTCTATGGCTACACCTTC.

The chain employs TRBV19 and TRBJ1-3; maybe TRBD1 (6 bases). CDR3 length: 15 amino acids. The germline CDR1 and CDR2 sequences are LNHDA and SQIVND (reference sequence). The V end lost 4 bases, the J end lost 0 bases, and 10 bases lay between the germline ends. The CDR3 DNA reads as TGTGCCAGTAGTACGGACAGCTACTCTGGAAACACCATATATTTT. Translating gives CASSTDSYSGNTIYF. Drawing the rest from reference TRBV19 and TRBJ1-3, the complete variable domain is DGGITQSPKYLFRKEGQNVTLSCEQNLNHDAMYWYRQDPGQGLRLIYYSQIVNDFQKGDIAEGYSVSREKKESFPLTVTSAQKNPTAFYLCASSTDSYSGNTIYFGEGSWLTVV.

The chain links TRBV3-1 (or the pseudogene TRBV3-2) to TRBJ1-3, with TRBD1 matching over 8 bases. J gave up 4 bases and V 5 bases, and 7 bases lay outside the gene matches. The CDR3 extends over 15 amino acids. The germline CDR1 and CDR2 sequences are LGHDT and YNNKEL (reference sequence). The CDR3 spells CASSYRTGTGNTIYF. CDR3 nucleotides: TGTGCCAGCAGCTACCGGACAGGGACGGGAAACACCATATATTTT.